This TCR beta chain was profiled in a study of CD8 T cells in ankylosing spondylitis. This CDR3 has 14 residues. Trimming removed 7 bases at V and 1 base at J, with 14 bases between. The germline V gene has CDR1 MNHEY and CDR2 SVGEGT. Overall study results and limits: A motif of eight highly homologous TCR beta variants was seen as apparently characteristic of ankylosing spondylitis blood. Reports say disease-linked clones showed up significantly more in matched ankylosing spondylitis synovial fluid. Clones linked to the disease showed a CD8+ phenotype. They occurred at relatively low frequencies in peripheral blood.

A quantitative 5'-RACE method, one with molecular barcodes, was used to make TCR beta libraries. TCRdb called the 5' RACE reads again in MiXCR, with one record for every CDR3 protein. The sample lists some 330,000 distinct CDR3 sequences, under 8.5% occurring once. A note on this clonotype: Its antigen is unknown.

The specimen was blood, either unsorted or a sorted T cell fraction (not recorded which). This sequence joins TRBV6-2 or TRBV6-3 and TRBJ2-7; tentatively, D is TRBD2 (5 bases). This receptor was obtained from a male donor with ankylosing spondylitis. The DNA of the CDR3 is TGTGCCAGCACCATAGCGAGACCATCCTACGAGCAGTACTTC. It is translated as CASTIARPSYEQYF.